The entry below gives a single TCR beta chain sequence along with its context. Its matching antigen is unknown. The V segment lost 5 bases and the J segment 4 bases; nucleotides outside the gene matches: 6. The CDR3 contains 15 residues. Germline values: CDR1 SGHNT, CDR2 YENEEA. This sample is part of a study of cytomegalovirus exposure and HLA in healthy donors. Study-level results: The study labeled approximately 150 TCR beta chains cytomegalovirus-associated. Exclusion as indistinguishable affected some V segments, including TRBV6-2 and TRBV6-3.

It was with 60 Vbeta and 13 Jbeta primers that the PCR ran. Data came from immunoSEQ multiplex PCR; TCRdb stores just in-frame clones and leaves some out. The sample has approximately 100,000 clones; roughly 74% are singletons. The clonotype was recovered from a man aged 35-49 years in good health and CMV-seronegative. This chain connects TRBV11-3 to TRBJ2-3; TRBD2 agrees at 10 bases. What was sequenced was PBMCs. This chain's CDR3 is CASSHGLAVSDTQYF. CDR3 in DNA: TGTGCCAGCAGCCACGGACTAGCGGTTTCAGATACGCAGTATTTT.